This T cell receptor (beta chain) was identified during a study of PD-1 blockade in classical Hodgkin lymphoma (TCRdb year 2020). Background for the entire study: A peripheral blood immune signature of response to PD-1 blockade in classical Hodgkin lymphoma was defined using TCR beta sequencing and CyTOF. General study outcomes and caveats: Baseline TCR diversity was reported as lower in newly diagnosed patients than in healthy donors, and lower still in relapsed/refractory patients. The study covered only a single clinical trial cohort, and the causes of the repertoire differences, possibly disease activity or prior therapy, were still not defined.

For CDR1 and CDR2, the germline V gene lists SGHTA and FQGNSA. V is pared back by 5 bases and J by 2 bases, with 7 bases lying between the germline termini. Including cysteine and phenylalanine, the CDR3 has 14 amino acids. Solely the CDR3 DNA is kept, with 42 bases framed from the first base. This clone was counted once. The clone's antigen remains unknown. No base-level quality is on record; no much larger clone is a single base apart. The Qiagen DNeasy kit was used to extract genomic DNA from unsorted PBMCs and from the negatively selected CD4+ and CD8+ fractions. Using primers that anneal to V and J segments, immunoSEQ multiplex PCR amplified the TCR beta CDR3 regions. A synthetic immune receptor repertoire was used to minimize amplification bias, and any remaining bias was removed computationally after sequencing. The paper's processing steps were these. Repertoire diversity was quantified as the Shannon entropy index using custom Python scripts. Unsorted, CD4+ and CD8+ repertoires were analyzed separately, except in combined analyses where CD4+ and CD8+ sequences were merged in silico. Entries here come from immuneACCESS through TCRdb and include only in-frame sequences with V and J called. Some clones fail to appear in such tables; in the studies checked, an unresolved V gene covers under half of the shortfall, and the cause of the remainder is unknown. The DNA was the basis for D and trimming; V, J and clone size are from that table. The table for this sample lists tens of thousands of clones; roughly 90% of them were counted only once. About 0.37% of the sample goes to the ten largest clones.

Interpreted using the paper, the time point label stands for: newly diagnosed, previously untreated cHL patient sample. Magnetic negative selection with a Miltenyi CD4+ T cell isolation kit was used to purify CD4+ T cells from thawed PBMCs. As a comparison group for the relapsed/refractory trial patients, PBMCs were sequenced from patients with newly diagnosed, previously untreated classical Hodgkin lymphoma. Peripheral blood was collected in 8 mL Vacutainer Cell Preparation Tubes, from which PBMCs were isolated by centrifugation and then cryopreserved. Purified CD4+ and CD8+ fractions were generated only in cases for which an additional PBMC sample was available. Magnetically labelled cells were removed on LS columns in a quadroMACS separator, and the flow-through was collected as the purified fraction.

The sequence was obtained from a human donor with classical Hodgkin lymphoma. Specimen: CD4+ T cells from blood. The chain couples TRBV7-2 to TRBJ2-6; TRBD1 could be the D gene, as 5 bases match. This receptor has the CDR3 CASSPTAGANVLTF. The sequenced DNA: TGTGCCAGCAGCCCGACAGCTGGGGCCAACGTCCTGACTTTC.